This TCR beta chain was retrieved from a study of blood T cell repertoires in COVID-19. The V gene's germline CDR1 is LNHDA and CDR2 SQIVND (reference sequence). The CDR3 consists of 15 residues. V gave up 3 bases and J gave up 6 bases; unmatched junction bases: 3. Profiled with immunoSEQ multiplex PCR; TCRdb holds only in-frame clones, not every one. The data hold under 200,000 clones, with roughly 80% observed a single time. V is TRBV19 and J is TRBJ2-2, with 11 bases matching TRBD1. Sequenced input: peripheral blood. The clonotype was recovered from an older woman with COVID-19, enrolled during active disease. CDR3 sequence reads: CASSIGQGASGELFF. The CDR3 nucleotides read TGTGCCAGTAGTATTGGACAGGGGGCATCCGGGGAGCTGTTTTTT.